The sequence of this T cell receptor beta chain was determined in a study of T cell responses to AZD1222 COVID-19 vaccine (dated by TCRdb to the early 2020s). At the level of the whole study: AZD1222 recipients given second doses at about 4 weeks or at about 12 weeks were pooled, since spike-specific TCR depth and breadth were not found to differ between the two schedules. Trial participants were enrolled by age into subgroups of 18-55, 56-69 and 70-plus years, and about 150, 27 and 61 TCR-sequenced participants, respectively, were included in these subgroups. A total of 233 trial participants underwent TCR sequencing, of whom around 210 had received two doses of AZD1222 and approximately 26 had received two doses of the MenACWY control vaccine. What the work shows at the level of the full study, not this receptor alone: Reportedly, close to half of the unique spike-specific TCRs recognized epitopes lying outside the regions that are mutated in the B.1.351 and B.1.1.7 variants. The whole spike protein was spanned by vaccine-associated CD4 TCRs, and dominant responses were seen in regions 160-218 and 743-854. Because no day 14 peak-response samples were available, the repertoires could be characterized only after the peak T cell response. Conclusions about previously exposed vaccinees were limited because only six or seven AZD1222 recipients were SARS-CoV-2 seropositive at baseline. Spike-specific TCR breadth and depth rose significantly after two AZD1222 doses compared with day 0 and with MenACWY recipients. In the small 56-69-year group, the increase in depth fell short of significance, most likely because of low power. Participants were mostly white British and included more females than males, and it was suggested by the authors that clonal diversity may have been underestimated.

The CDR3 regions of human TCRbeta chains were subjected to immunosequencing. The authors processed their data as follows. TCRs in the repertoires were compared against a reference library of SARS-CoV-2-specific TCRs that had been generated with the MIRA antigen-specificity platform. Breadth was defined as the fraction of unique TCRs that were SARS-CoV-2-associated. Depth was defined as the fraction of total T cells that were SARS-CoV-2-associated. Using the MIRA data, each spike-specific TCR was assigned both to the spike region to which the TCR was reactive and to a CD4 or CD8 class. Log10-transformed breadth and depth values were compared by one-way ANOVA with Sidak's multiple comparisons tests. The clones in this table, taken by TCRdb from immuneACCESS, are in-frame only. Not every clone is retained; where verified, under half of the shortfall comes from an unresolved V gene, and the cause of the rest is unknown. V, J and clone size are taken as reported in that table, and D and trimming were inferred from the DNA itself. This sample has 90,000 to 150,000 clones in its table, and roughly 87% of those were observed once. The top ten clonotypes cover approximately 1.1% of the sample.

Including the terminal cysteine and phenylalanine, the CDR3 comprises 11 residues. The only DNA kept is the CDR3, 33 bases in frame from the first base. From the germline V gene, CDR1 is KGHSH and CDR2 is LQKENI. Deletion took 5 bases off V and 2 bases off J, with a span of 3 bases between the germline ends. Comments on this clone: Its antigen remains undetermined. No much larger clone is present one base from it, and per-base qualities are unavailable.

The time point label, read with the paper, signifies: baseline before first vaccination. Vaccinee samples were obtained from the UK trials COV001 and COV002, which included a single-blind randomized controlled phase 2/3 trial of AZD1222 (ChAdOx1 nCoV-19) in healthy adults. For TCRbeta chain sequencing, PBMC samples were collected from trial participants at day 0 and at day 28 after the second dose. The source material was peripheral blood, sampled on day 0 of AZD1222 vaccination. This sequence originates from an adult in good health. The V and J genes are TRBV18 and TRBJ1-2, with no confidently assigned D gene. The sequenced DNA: TGTGCCAGCTCAGACAACTATGGCTACACCTTC. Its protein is CASSDNYGYTF.